This T cell receptor (beta chain) stems from a study of T-cell reconstitution after alpha-beta-depleted transplantation in children. It was with unique molecular identifiers that the TCRbeta library was prepared. TCRdb analysed the PCR reads with MiXCR anew, one entry per CDR3 protein. The table lists hundreds of thousands of distinct CDR3 sequences, roughly 13% of them singletons, with roughly 0.84% in the top ten. This clonotype was observed at least ten times. V was cut by 2 bases and J by 4 bases, with 16 bases left in between. The CDR3 length is 16 residues. This clonotype originated in a girl aged 2 to 9 with congenital amegakaryocytic thrombocytopenia, due to receive a stem cell transplant. The material sequenced was PBMCs, taken before TCRalphabeta/CD19-depleted stem cell transplant. V and J are TRBV12-3 or TRBV12-4 and TRBJ2-3; D not certain. The DNA for the CDR3 is TGTGCCAGCAGTTTAAACATCTGGGATGAGCCAGATACGCAGTATTTT. Encoded protein: CASSLNIWDEPDTQYF.